What follows are 32 T cell receptor beta chains derived from one specimen sequenced in a study of human T cells and chemical hapten exposure. One entry per CDR3 protein, called by TCRdb with MiXCR from the RACE reads. Altogether tens of thousands of distinct CDR3 sequences are present, 12% being singletons, with the ten largest covering 3% to 4%. As to time point: patch test 1, 2 weeks after DPC sensitization. Sample treatment: therapeutic diphenylcyclopropenone sensitization with weekly scalp DPC. Material: whole blood, obtained in connection with sensitization to the hapten diphenylcyclopropenone (DPC). All receptors derive from an older woman with alopecia areata. Some clones in this sample may be carry-over from other donors' samples.

This clonotype was seen only a few times. J is TRBJ1-3 and V is TRBV5-5; perhaps TRBD1 as D (5 bases). Looked up from germline, CDR1 is SGHKS and CDR2 is YYEKEE (reference sequence). Deletions cut 4 bases from V and 4 bases from J, with 15 bases between. This CDR3 comprises 15 residues. The CDR3: CASSPKGSLGNTIYF. CDR3 nucleotides: TGTGCCAGCAGCCCCAAGGGGAGCTTAGGAAACACCATATATTTT.

CDR3 sequence (DNA): TGCAGTGCGGGGGTCCGTCAAGGGGAGTATGGCTACACCTTC. Translation: CSAGVRQGEYGYTF. This chain joins TRBV20-1 and TRBJ1-2; weak D call: TRBD1 (5 bases). CDR3 length: 14 amino acids. CDR1 is DFQATT, CDR2 SNEGSKA, per germline (reference sequence). With 6 bases removed from V and 5 bases from J, the gap between germline ends came to 19 bases.

This clonotype showed up just a few times. The rearrangement links TRBV3-1 to TRBJ2-5; D is uncertain. Trimming pared 4 bases from V and 5 bases from J, leaving 8 bases between. Germline V gene data show CDR1 as LGHDT and CDR2 as YNNKEL (reference sequence). The CDR3 length is 12 residues. The CDR3 loop reads CASSPPSETQYF. Here the CDR3 DNA reads TGTGCCAGCAGCCCCCCCTCGGAGACCCAGTACTTC.

This clonotype showed up many times. The chain recombines TRBV6-2 or TRBV6-3 with TRBJ2-2, with D possibly being TRBD1 (6 bases). There are 16 residues in the CDR3. V shed 7 bases and J shed 4 bases, with 19 bases lying between them. Germline CDR1 reads MNHEY; CDR2 reads SVGEGT. This chain's CDR3 is CASILSGGAPTGELFF. CDR3 DNA sequence: TGTGCCAGCATCTTGTCTGGGGGCGCACCCACCGGGGAGCTGTTTTTT.

The rearrangement joins TRBV10-3 to TRBJ1-1, with D hard to call. This CDR3 has 13 amino acids. Germline V gene data show CDR1 as ENHRY and CDR2 as SYGVKD. V was pared by 2 bases and J by 3 bases, with 7 bases between. The CDR3 region has the DNA TGTGCCATCAGTGAGCTAGCGGACACTGAAGCTTTCTTT. Residues: CAISELADTEAFF.

This clonotype has a count of ten or more. The rearrangement joins TRBV29-1 to TRBJ2-1; 11 positions agree with TRBD1. CDR1 and CDR2 (germline): SQVTM, ANQGSEA. V was clipped by 6 bases and J by 8 bases; unmatched bases: 6. CDR3 length: 13 residues. CDR3 amino acids: CSVGQGVDDEQFF. CDR3 DNA sequence: TGCAGCGTGGGACAGGGGGTAGACGATGAGCAGTTCTTC.

This clonotype was seen only a few times. The chain combines TRBV11-3 with TRBJ2-1; D is uncertain. CDR3 length equals 16 residues. V lost 5 bases to trimming and J lost 7 bases, with 21 bases between them. Germline V gene lookup returns CDR1 SGHNT and CDR2 YENEEA. CDR3 residues: CASSPQPHESVNEQFF. For the CDR3, the DNA is TGTGCCAGCAGCCCGCAACCCCACGAAAGTGTAAATGAGCAGTTCTTC.

The sample holds a few counts of this clonotype. V is TRBV5-1 and J is TRBJ2-1; D unclear. CDR1 SGHRS and CDR2 YFSETQ come from the germline V gene. There are 15 residues in the CDR3. V lost 1 base, J lost 0 bases, and 8 bases lay in between. The DNA for the CDR3 is TGCGCCAGCAGCTTGTTAGAAAGCTCCTACAATGAGCAGTTCTTC. Its protein product is CASSLLESSYNEQFF.

The sample holds a few counts of this clonotype. The rearrangement links TRBV7-9 to TRBJ2-1; 7 bases are a match to TRBD2. V dropped 3 bases and J dropped 4; count of bases not matched to a gene: 3. The CDR3 spans 14 residues. Germline CDR1 and CDR2: SEHNR and FQNEAQ (reference sequence). The CDR3, as DNA: TGTGCCAGCAGCTTGAGCGGGGCTTACAATGAGCAGTTCTTC. Its translation: CASSLSGAYNEQFF.

Many counts were recorded for this clonotype. The genes are TRBV6-1 and TRBJ1-5; 7 bases fit TRBD1. The CDR3 runs to 14 residues. Germline CDR1 reads MNHNS; CDR2 reads SASEGT. After removal of 7 bases from V and 4 bases from J, the junction contained 7 bases not matched to a gene. CDR3 nucleotide sequence: TGTGCCAGCAAGACAGGGTATCGAAATCAGCCCCAGCATTTT. This encodes CASKTGYRNQPQHF.

The chain joins TRBV12-3 or TRBV12-4 to TRBJ1-6; 8 bases align to TRBD1. There are 14 residues in the CDR3. The V segment lost 7 bases and the J segment 9 bases; nucleotides outside the gene matches: 8. CDR3 DNA sequence: TGTGCCAGCACCCCCAGACAGGGGAGTTCACCCCTCCACTTT. Encoded protein: CASTPRQGSSPLHF.

The genes are TRBV24-1 and TRBJ1-5; D is unclear. The germline V gene encodes CDR1 KGHDR and CDR2 SFDVKD. Trimming shortened V by 4 bases and J by 5 bases, and 5 bases separated the two germline ends. The CDR3 is made up of 12 amino acids. This chain's CDR3 is CATSDQDQPQHF. DNA of the CDR3: TGTGCCACCAGTGACCAAGATCAGCCCCAGCATTTT.

This clonotype occurred many times. V and J are TRBV29-1 and TRBJ1-1; D remains ambiguous. V lost 2 bases and J lost 0, with 7 bases in between. This CDR3 has 13 amino acids. Per the germline V gene, CDR1 is SQVTM and CDR2 is ANQGSEA. CDR3 coding DNA: TGCAGCGTTGAATCAGCCATGAACACTGAAGCTTTCTTT. It codes for CSVESAMNTEAFF.

To note about this clonotype: At one boundary the junction diverges from the germline segment, which might be a read error. This chain links TRBV5-1 with TRBJ2-1; 7 bases agree with TRBD2. The length of the CDR3 is 19 residues. Germline values: CDR1 SGHRS, CDR2 YFSETQ. CDR3 in DNA: TGCGTCAGCAGCGAAATACCTAACCAAGGACTAGGCACCTACAATGAGCAGTTCTTC. As protein: CVSSEIPNQGLGTYNEQFF.

This clonotype was detected only a few times. V usage is TRBV5-6 and J usage is TRBJ2-4, with unresolved D. Germline V gene sequence: CDR1 SGHDT, CDR2 YYEEEE. CDR3 size: 14 residues. V gave up 1 base and J gave up 5 bases, with 10 bases separating them. DNA of the CDR3: TGTGCCAGCAGCTTGTGGTCATCACAAAACATTCAGTACTTC. Its translation is CASSLWSSQNIQYF.

V is TRBV10-3 and J is TRBJ1-6, with 7 bases matching TRBD1. This CDR3 region has 15 residues. V shed 6 bases, J shed 5 bases, and the junction held 7 bases outside the gene matches. CDR1 and CDR2 (germline): ENHRY, SYGVKD. The CDR3: CAIRQGKQHNSPLHF. The CDR3, as DNA: TGTGCCATCAGACAGGGGAAGCAGCATAATTCACCCCTCCACTTT.

In this sample, this clonotype turned up many times. Written as DNA, the CDR3 is TGTGCCAGCAGCCAAGGACGGGGGCAGTTCTTC. This gives the protein CASSQGRGQFF. This rearrangement joins TRBV3-1 to TRBJ2-1; maybe TRBD2 (5 bases). Germline V gene data show CDR1 as LGHDT and CDR2 as YNNKEL (reference sequence). Deletions cut 1 base from V and 12 bases from J, with 7 bases between. This CDR3 has 11 amino acids.

This chain links TRBV2 with TRBJ1-4, with D possibly matching TRBD1 (5 bases). The germline V gene has CDR1 SNHLY and CDR2 FYNNEI. The CDR3 length is 16 residues. V was trimmed by 6 bases and J by 0 bases, leaving 14 bases between them. DNA of the CDR3: TGTGCCAGCAGATCGGAACAGGTGGCAACTAATGAAAAACTGTTTTTT. Its protein product is CASRSEQVATNEKLFF. The full variable domain, in which reference TRBV2 and TRBJ1-4 provide the parts outside the CDR3, is EPEVTQTPSHQVTQMGQEVILRCVPISNHLYFYWYRQILGQKVEFLVSFYNNEISEKSEIFDDQFSVERPDGSNFTLKIRSTKLEDSAMYFCASRSEQVATNEKLFFGSGTQLSVL.

The chain is built from TRBV20-1 and TRBJ2-6, with 7 bases fitting TRBD1. Looked up from germline, CDR1 is DFQATT and CDR2 is SNEGSKA (reference sequence). The CDR3 has 18 residues. V shed 3 bases, J shed 4 bases, and the junction held 15 bases outside the gene matches. The CDR3 DNA sequence: TGCAGTGCTAGCCCTCATCCACAGGGGACGAGAGGGGCCAACGTCCTGACTTTC. Translation: CSASPHPQGTRGANVLTF.

CDR3 DNA: TGTGCCAGCAGTACAGATTACAATGAGCAGTTCTTC. It yields the protein CASSTDYNEQFF. The chain combines TRBV6-6 with TRBJ2-1; D remains ambiguous. CDR1 and CDR2 from the germline V gene are MNHNY and SVGAGI (reference sequence). CDR3 length: 12 residues. The V and J ends lost 5 bases and 4 bases respectively, with 6 bases between them.

This clonotype was seen a few times. The rearrangement joins TRBV20-1 to TRBJ2-6; the D gene is possibly TRBD1 (6 bases). V was shortened by 5 bases and J by 1 base, with 12 bases between the two germline ends. The CDR3 has 15 amino acids. Germline-derived CDR1 and CDR2 are DFQATT and SNEGSKA (reference sequence). The CDR3 region is CSAPQGQSGANVLTF. The CDR3 DNA reads TGCAGTGCTCCACAGGGTCAATCTGGGGCCAACGTCCTGACTTTC.

The gene calls are TRBV6-5 and TRBJ1-2; TRBD1 is a possible D gene (6 bases). The CDR3 is made up of 14 amino acids. Trimming removed 5 bases from V and 8 bases from J, with 18 bases in between. CDR1 MNHEY and CDR2 SVGAGI come from the germline V gene. The CDR3 reads CASSTTGEGDGYTF. For the CDR3, the DNA is TGTGCCAGCAGTACCACCGGGGAGGGGGACGGCTACACCTTC.

In this sample, this clonotype turned up a few times. The DNA of the CDR3 is TGTGCCAGCAGCTTAGTGGTAGGGGGCACAGATACGCAGTATTTT. Protein product: CASSLVVGGTDTQYF. V usage is TRBV7-2 and J usage is TRBJ2-3; weak D call: TRBD1 (5 bases). Trimming removed 1 base from V and 1 base from J, with 9 bases in between. This CDR3 contains 15 residues. From germline, CDR1 is SGHTA and CDR2 FQGNSA.

This clonotype was observed a handful of times. The V gene is TRBV5-1, the J gene TRBJ2-7; unclear D gene. Germline CDR1 reads SGHRS; CDR2 reads YFSETQ. The ends were cut back, 4 bases at V and 4 bases at J, with 18 bases in the middle. This CDR3 has 15 residues. The CDR3 region is CASSAEPGVLYEQYF. CDR3 in DNA: TGCGCCAGCAGCGCCGAACCGGGCGTATTGTACGAGCAGTACTTC.

In nucleotides, the CDR3 is TGTGCCAGCAGTTTAGAGGGGGGGAGCACTGAAGCTTTCTTT. Translating gives CASSLEGGSTEAFF. The chain has TRBV12-3 or TRBV12-4 and TRBJ1-1; D perhaps matches TRBD1 (6 bases). With 1 base removed from V and 4 bases from J, the gap between germline ends came to 10 bases. The CDR3 loop spans 14 amino acids.

The chain recombines TRBV3-1 with TRBJ2-7, with D possibly being TRBD2 (5 bases). CDR1 and CDR2 (germline): LGHDT, YNNKEL (reference sequence). The CDR3 contains 14 residues. V shed 4 bases and J shed 12 bases, with 22 bases lying between them. For the CDR3, the DNA is TGTGCCAGCAGCCTAAGCTCCTGGACTGCTAAGTTGTACTTC. Protein product: CASSLSSWTAKLYF.

This clonotype was counted many times. The chain carries TRBV7-8 and TRBJ1-5; unclear D gene. The V end was cut by 1 base, the J end by 6 bases, with 10 bases between. The CDR3 is made up of 14 amino acids. Germline V gene data show CDR1 as SGHVS and CDR2 as FQNEAQ. The CDR3 nucleotides are TGTGCCAGCAGCTTAGATCCAGGCCCTCAGCCCCAGCATTTT. This translates into CASSLDPGPQPQHF.

This clonotype turned up a few times. The chain couples TRBV20-1 to TRBJ1-2, with D tentatively TRBD1 (6 bases). The CDR3 is 15 residues long. The germline V gene has CDR1 DFQATT and CDR2 SNEGSKA (reference sequence). Deletions cut 6 bases from V and 4 bases from J, with 21 bases between. The CDR3 region has the DNA TGCAGTGCCCCATACGGGGCAGGGGATCTCTATGGCTACACCTTC. Translated: CSAPYGAGDLYGYTF.

The chain combines TRBV20-1 with TRBJ2-3; D is perhaps TRBD2 (6 bases). The CDR3 contains 14 residues. Germline V gene sequence: CDR1 DFQATT, CDR2 SNEGSKA (reference sequence). Trimming left V 6 bases short and J 0 bases short, with 13 bases between. CDR3 nucleotide sequence: TGCAGTGCCCCTCCACTAGCTAGCACAGATACGCAGTATTTT. It is translated as CSAPPLASTDTQYF.

This clonotype was picked up a small number of times. Sequence at one end of the junction differs from germline and may be a read error. The gene calls are TRBV18 and TRBJ2-7, with TRBD1 as a possible D gene (6 bases). The germline CDR1 and CDR2 sequences are KGHSH and LQKENI. CDR3 length: 13 amino acids. CDR3 amino acids: CASSPPARDIFHF. CDR3 nucleotide sequence: TGTGCCAGCTCACCACCTGCCCGGGACATTTTTCACTTC.

This clonotype was counted ten times or more. V usage is TRBV15 and J usage is TRBJ2-3; D gene unclear. Trimming stripped 5 bases from V and 2 bases from J, with 8 bases between. The germline gives CDR1 LNHNV, CDR2 YYDKDF (reference sequence). This CDR3 has 13 amino acids. The chain's CDR3 is CATSPQNTDTQYF. The CDR3 DNA follows: TGTGCCACCAGCCCACAGAACACAGATACGCAGTATTTT.

The chain carries TRBV12-3 or TRBV12-4 and TRBJ2-3, with 7 nucleotides matching TRBD2. Losses at the gene ends were 6 bases for V and 8 bases for J; bases not matched to a gene: 5. The CDR3 extends over 12 amino acids. CDR3 sequence (DNA): TGTGCCAGCAGACGGACTAGTGTTACGCAGTATTTT. Protein sequence: CASRRTSVTQYF.